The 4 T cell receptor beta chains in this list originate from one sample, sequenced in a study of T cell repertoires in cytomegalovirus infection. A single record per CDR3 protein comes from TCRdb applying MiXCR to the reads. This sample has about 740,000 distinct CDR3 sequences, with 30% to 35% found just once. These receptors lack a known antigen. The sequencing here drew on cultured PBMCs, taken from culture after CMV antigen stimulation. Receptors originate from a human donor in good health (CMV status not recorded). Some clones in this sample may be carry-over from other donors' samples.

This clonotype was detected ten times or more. CDR3 nucleotides: TGTGCCAGCAGCTTAGGACCAACCGGGCTTAGGGGAATGAACACTGAAGCTTTCTTT. Encoded protein: CASSLGPTGLRGMNTEAFF. The chain couples TRBV7-2 to TRBJ1-1; D possibly corresponds to TRBD1 (5 bases). This CDR3 spans 19 amino acids. CDR1 and CDR2 (germline): SGHTA, FQGNSA. With 1 base removed from V and 0 bases from J, the gap between germline ends came to 21 bases.

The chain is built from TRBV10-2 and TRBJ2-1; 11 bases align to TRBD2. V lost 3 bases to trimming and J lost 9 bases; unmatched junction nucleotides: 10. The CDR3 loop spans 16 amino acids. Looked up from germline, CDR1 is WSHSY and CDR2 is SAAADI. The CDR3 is CASSEAGVAGGIEQFF. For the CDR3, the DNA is TGCGCCAGCAGTGAAGCAGGGGTAGCGGGAGGGATTGAGCAGTTCTTC.

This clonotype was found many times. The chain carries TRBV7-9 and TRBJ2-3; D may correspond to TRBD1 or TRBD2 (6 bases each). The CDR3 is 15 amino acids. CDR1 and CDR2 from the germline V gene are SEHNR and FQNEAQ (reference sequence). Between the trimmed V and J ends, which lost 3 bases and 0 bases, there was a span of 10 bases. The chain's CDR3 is CASSFTGTSTDTQYF. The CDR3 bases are TGTGCCAGCAGCTTTACAGGGACTAGCACAGATACGCAGTATTTT.

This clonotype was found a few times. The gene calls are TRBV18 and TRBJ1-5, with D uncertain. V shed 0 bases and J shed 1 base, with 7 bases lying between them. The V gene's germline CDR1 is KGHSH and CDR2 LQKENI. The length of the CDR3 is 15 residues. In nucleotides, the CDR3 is TGTGCCAGCTCACCACCCGGGAGCAGCAATCAGCCCCAGCATTTT. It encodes CASSPPGSSNQPQHF.